This paragraph covers one T cell receptor beta chain sequence. No antigen is known for it. Relative to the germline gene, one junction end is altered; a read error may explain this. The CDR3 is 12 residues long. Germline loops: CDR1 SGHVS, CDR2 FQNEAQ. Libraries were prepared by immunoSEQ multiplex PCR; TCRdb keeps only in-frame clonotypes and omits some of them. The sample lists hundreds of thousands of clones; 85% to 95% were seen once. The sample comes from a study of T cell responses to AZD1222 COVID-19 vaccine. Findings of the study overall: Receipt of two AZD1222 doses was followed by a rise in Spike-specific TCR breadth and depth. The donor cohort was predominantly white British with a female majority, and clonal diversity may have been underestimated. Sampled repertoires all dated from after the peak T cell response.

The starting material was peripheral blood, obtained on day 0 of MenACWY control vaccination. The genes are TRBV7-8 and TRBJ2-5, with D maybe TRBD2 (5 bases). The sequence was collected from an adult in good health. CDR3 in amino acids: CASSLARETQYF. The CDR3 region has the DNA TGTGCCAGCAGCCTAGCCCGAGAGACCCAGTACTTC.